One sample yielded the 23 T cell receptor beta chains listed below, sequenced in a study of blood T cell repertoires in COVID-19. This table comes from immunoSEQ multiplex PCR, and its TCRdb copy is limited to in-frame clones, with some not included. The data show 70,000 to 95,000 clones, approximately 80% seen once. Sequenced material: peripheral blood. These receptors were collected from a woman in her 70s with acute or convalescent COVID-19.

J is TRBJ2-7 and V is TRBV10-1, with 10 bases that match TRBD1. V shed 7 bases, J shed 6 bases, and the junction held 9 bases outside the gene matches. This CDR3 region has 14 residues. The germline V gene has CDR1 WNHNN and CDR2 SYGVQD (reference sequence). DNA for the CDR3: TGCGCCAGCACCCCGGGACAGGGGAGGCGCGAGCAGTACTTC. This gives the protein CASTPGQGRREQYF.

The rearrangement links TRBV14 to TRBJ2-5; possible D gene TRBD2, 6 bases. With 4 bases removed from V and 3 bases from J, the gap between germline ends came to 15 bases. Germline V lookup: CDR1 SGHDN, CDR2 FVKESK. This CDR3 is built from 15 residues. In DNA, the CDR3 is TGTGCCAGCAGCCGACTCCATGGAGGGGAAGAGACCCAGTACTTC. This codes for CASSRLHGGEETQYF. Complete variable domain (other parts from reference TRBV14 and TRBJ2-5): EAGVTQFPSHSVIEKGQTVTLRCDPISGHDNLYWYRRVMGKEIKFLLHFVKESKQDESGMPNNRFLAERTGGTYSTLKVQPAELEDSGVYFCASSRLHGGEETQYFGPGTRLLVL.

This sequence joins TRBV11-2 and TRBJ1-4; 8 bases fit TRBD1. V shed 5 bases, J shed 8 bases, and the junction held 4 bases outside the gene matches. The CDR3 length is 13 residues. The germline V gene has CDR1 SGHAT and CDR2 FQNNGV. The CDR3 reads CASSRDRGEKLFF. CDR3 bases: TGTGCCAGCAGCCGCGACAGGGGAGAAAAACTGTTTTTT.

The chain employs TRBV18 and TRBJ1-2; D is perhaps TRBD1 (6 bases). Trimming stripped 4 bases from V and 6 bases from J, with 15 bases between. The CDR3 contains 14 residues. Germline V CDR1 and CDR2: KGHSH, LQKENI. The CDR3 region is CASSLTRTVNGYTF. CDR3 in DNA: TGTGCCAGCTCACTCACGAGGACAGTCAATGGCTACACCTTC.

The CDR3 DNA reads TGCGCCAGCAGCTACGACAGCTATGGCTACACCTTC. It is translated as CASSYDSYGYTF. The gene calls are TRBV5-1 and TRBJ1-2; possibly TRBD1 for D (5 bases). V dropped 3 bases and J dropped 4 bases, with 7 bases sitting between them. Germline V gives CDR1 SGHRS, CDR2 YFSETQ. CDR3 size: 12 residues.

CDR3 nucleotides: TGTGCCAGCAGCCCCGTAGCGGTTACGCAGTATTTT. Encoded protein: CASSPVAVTQYF. The V and J genes are TRBV7-9 and TRBJ2-3; tentative D call: TRBD2 (6 bases). CDR3 length equals 12 residues. V lost 5 bases and J 8 bases, leaving 11 bases between the germline ends. Germline CDR1 SEHNR, CDR2 FQNEAQ (reference sequence).

This chain uses TRBV4-1 with TRBJ2-5, with 7 bases that match TRBD2. From germline, CDR1 is MGHRA and CDR2 YSYEKL. The CDR3 spans 17 residues. V trimming: 4 bases; J trimming: 8 bases; junction bases outside the gene matches: 19. CDR3: CASSPTTSEGARYTQYF. For the CDR3, the DNA is TGCGCCAGCAGCCCTACAACTAGCGAAGGTGCTAGGTATACCCAGTACTTC.

This clone was seen a handful of times. The J gene is TRBJ2-7, the V gene TRBV11-2; D perhaps matches TRBD1 (6 bases). The length of the CDR3 is 16 residues. V was pared by 1 base and J by 2 bases, with 15 bases between. The germline V gene encodes CDR1 SGHAT and CDR2 FQNNGV. CDR3 DNA: TGTGCCAGCAGCTTAGGGGGGCAGGGAGTAGCCTACGAGCAGTACTTC. Protein sequence: CASSLGGQGVAYEQYF. Drawing the rest from reference TRBV11-2 and TRBJ2-7, the complete variable domain is EAGVAQSPRYKIIEKRQSVAFWCNPISGHATLYWYQQILGQGPKLLIQFQNNGVVDDSQLPKDRFSAERLKGVDSTLKIQPAKLEDSAVYLCASSLGGQGVAYEQYFGPGTRLTVT.

The V gene is TRBV18, the J gene TRBJ1-3; 11 bases line up with TRBD1. The germline V gene has CDR1 KGHSH and CDR2 LQKENI. The V and J ends lost 2 bases and 1 base, in that order; junction bases with no gene match: 7. The CDR3 has 18 residues. The CDR3 DNA reads as TGTGCCAGCTCACCAGAGGGACAGGGGGTACTATCTGGAAACACCATATATTTT. It translates to CASSPEGQGVLSGNTIYF.

V and J are TRBV28 and TRBJ2-5; D is perhaps TRBD1 (7 bases). The CDR3 sequence is 15 residues long. Trimming took off 4 bases at V and 5 bases at J, with 17 bases between the two ends. Germline V gene data show CDR1 as MDHEN and CDR2 as SYDVKM. Here the CDR3 DNA reads TGTGCCAGCAGTTGGGGGGCAGGGGGGCGCGAGACCCAGTACTTC. Translation: CASSWGAGGRETQYF.

In this sample, this clone turned up once. V and J are TRBV21-1 and TRBJ1-2; TRBD1, the D gene given by the table, was not confirmed from the DNA. TRBV21-1 represents a pseudogene. This CDR3 comprises 12 residues. For the CDR3, the DNA is TGTGCCAGGGGCACGGCACAGGGCGGCTACACCTTC. Translating gives CARGTAQGGYTF.

The chain uses TRBV7-9 and TRBJ2-3; D is ambiguous. Per the germline V gene, CDR1 is SEHNR and CDR2 is FQNEAQ (reference sequence). The CDR3 has 9 residues. V was cut by 5 bases and J by 15 bases, with 9 bases left in between. The CDR3: CASSPLNYF. The CDR3 region has the DNA TGTGCCAGCAGCCCTCTTAATTATTTT.

The chain links TRBV7-9 to TRBJ2-7, with TRBD2 matching over 13 bases. This CDR3 is built from 15 residues. V shed 5 bases, J shed 1 base, and the junction held 2 bases outside the gene matches. Per germline, CDR1 SEHNR and CDR2 FQNEAQ (reference sequence). CDR3 nucleotides: TGTGCCAGCAGCCAGGGACTAGCGGGATCCTACGAGCAGTACTTC. It is translated as CASSQGLAGSYEQYF.

V gene TRBV28 combines with J gene TRBJ1-5; 7 bases match TRBD1. Per germline, CDR1 MDHEN and CDR2 SYDVKM. The CDR3 consists of 20 residues. V trimming: 2 bases; J trimming: 1 base; junction bases outside the gene matches: 17. The CDR3 region has the DNA TGTGCCAGCAGTTTAAGGGGGCGTGAGGGGATCACGATCAGCAATCAGCCCCAGCATTTT. It yields the protein CASSLRGREGITISNQPQHF.

V and J are TRBV2 and TRBJ2-5, with 10 nucleotides matching TRBD2. There are 15 residues in the CDR3. V shed 7 bases and J 5 bases; nucleotides not matched to a gene: 10. CDR1 and CDR2 from the germline V gene are SNHLY and FYNNEI. CDR3 amino acids: CASTRWTSGPETQYF. The CDR3 nucleotides read TGTGCCAGCACCCGCTGGACTAGCGGTCCGGAGACCCAGTACTTC.

This clone was recorded a few times. The gene calls are TRBV18 and TRBJ1-3; the D gene is possibly TRBD1 (6 bases). Looked up from germline, CDR1 is KGHSH and CDR2 is LQKENI. The CDR3 has 15 amino acids. Trimming removed 1 base at V and 7 bases at J, with 14 bases between. In nucleotides, the CDR3 is TGTGCCAGCTCACCACTAACAGGGAGAAGTAACACCATATATTTT. It codes for CASSPLTGRSNTIYF.

The V call is TRBV6-5, the J call TRBJ1-1; possible D gene TRBD1, 5 bases. Trimming removed 5 bases at V and 5 bases at J, with 18 bases between. The CDR3 loop spans 15 amino acids. CDR1 is MNHEY and CDR2 is SVGAGI in the germline V gene. CDR3 coding DNA: TGTGCCAGCAGTCCCCCGGGACTAACGAGGACTGAAGCTTTCTTT. It yields the protein CASSPPGLTRTEAFF.

The chain uses TRBV30 and TRBJ1-3; D remains ambiguous. CDR1 GTSNPN and CDR2 SVGIG come from the germline V gene (reference sequence). This CDR3 spans 16 amino acids. V lost 4 bases, J lost 1 base, and 17 bases lay in between. CDR3 coding DNA: TGTGCCTGGAATAGACGGTCCCTGACATCTGGAAACACCATATATTTT. Encoded protein: CAWNRRSLTSGNTIYF.

The DNA for the CDR3 is TGTGCCAGCAGCAAGAGGAGCTCTGGAAACACCATATATTTT. Amino acid sequence: CASSKRSSGNTIYF. V usage is TRBV21-1 and J usage is TRBJ1-3. TRBV21-1 is labeled a pseudogene. The CDR3 extends over 14 amino acids.

This clone was recorded only once. This chain joins TRBV28 and TRBJ2-7, with TRBD1 matching 9 bases. The ends lost 9 bases at V and 2 bases at J; junction bases unmatched: 5. This CDR3 spans 13 amino acids. Germline assignment: CDR1 MDHEN and CDR2 SYDVKM. The CDR3 is CASGTGPTYEQYF. The CDR3 DNA reads TGTGCCAGTGGGACAGGGCCAACCTACGAGCAGTACTTC. Full variable domain (outside the CDR3, taken from reference TRBV28 and TRBJ2-7): DVKVTQSSRYLVKRTGEKVFLECVQDMDHENMFWYRQDPGLGLRLIYFSYDVKMKEKGDIPEGYSVSREKKERFSLILESASTNQTSMYLCASGTGPTYEQYFGPGTRLTVT.

The chain employs TRBV6-1 and TRBJ1-3, with 7 bases lining up with TRBD1. V was pared by 4 bases and J by 0 bases, with 6 bases of the junction left unmatched. The CDR3 is made up of 16 amino acids. Germline CDR1 and CDR2: MNHNS and SASEGT. CDR3 protein: CASSVTGSTSGNTIYF. In DNA, the CDR3 is TGTGCCAGCAGTGTGACAGGGTCAACCTCTGGAAACACCATATATTTT.

This clone appeared a few times. The rearrangement links TRBV27 to TRBJ1-1, with TRBD1 identical over 9 bases. The J segment lost 5 bases and the V segment lost 4 bases, leaving 8 bases of the junction unmatched. Germline-derived CDR1 and CDR2 are MNHEY and SMNVEV (reference sequence). The CDR3 consists of 15 residues. In DNA, the CDR3 is TGTGCCAGCAGTTCAATGACAGGGGGTAGGACTGAAGCTTTCTTT. It codes for CASSSMTGGRTEAFF.

This clone was observed many times. The chain has TRBV7-9 and TRBJ2-7, with D possibly matching TRBD2 (5 bases). The CDR3 length is 13 residues. Per germline, CDR1 SEHNR and CDR2 FQNEAQ (reference sequence). Trimming pared 6 bases from V and 6 bases from J, leaving 15 bases between. In DNA, the CDR3 is TGTGCCAGCAGTCCGGACTCCTGGGGCGAGCAGTACTTC. Translating it yields CASSPDSWGEQYF. The full variable domain, rest sourced from reference TRBV7-9 and TRBJ2-7, is DTGVSQNPRHKITKRGQNVTFRCDPISEHNRLYWYRQTLGQGPEFLTYFQNEAQLEKSRLLSDRFSAERPKGSFSTLEIQRTEQGDSAMYLCASSPDSWGEQYFGPGTRLTVT.